What follows are 27 T cell receptor beta chains derived from one specimen sequenced in a study of T cell responses to AZD1222 COVID-19 vaccine. TCRdb's copy holds only in-frame clones and misses some; the assay was immunoSEQ multiplex PCR. The table includes 140,000 to 150,000 clones, around 92% detected once. Material: peripheral blood, obtained 28 days after the second AZD1222 dose. The receptors were gathered from an adult who received the AZD1222 COVID-19 vaccine.

Concerning this clone itself: The sample has other DNA sequences that encode this CDR3 too. The chain carries TRBV7-2 and TRBJ2-7; D gene ambiguous. V was clipped by 6 bases and J by 0 bases, with 6 bases between them. This CDR3 comprises 12 residues. In germline, CDR1 is SGHTA, CDR2 FQGNSA. The DNA of the CDR3 is TGTGCCAGCAGTCCCCGCTCCTACGAGCAGTACTTC. It codes for CASSPRSYEQYF.

The chain joins TRBV28 to TRBJ1-5, with TRBD1 as a possible D gene (5 bases). CDR3 length: 14 amino acids. The V and J ends lost 10 bases and 5 bases respectively, with 18 bases between them. The germline gives CDR1 MDHEN, CDR2 SYDVKM. The chain's CDR3 is CAIRFRVNHQPQHF. The CDR3 nucleotides are TGTGCCATCCGCTTCAGGGTCAATCATCAGCCCCAGCATTTT. Variable domain in full (rest from reference TRBV28 and TRBJ1-5): DVKVTQSSRYLVKRTGEKVFLECVQDMDHENMFWYRQDPGLGLRLIYFSYDVKMKEKGDIPEGYSVSREKKERFSLILESASTNQTSMYLCAIRFRVNHQPQHFGDGTRLSIL.

This sequence joins TRBV5-1 and TRBJ1-6; TRBD1 is a possible D gene (5 bases). The CDR3 totals 18 residues. Trimming took off 1 base at V and 0 bases at J, with 14 bases between the two ends. CDR1 and CDR2 (germline): SGHRS, YFSETQ. CDR3 amino acids: CASSLYGAASSYNSPLHF. Written as DNA, the CDR3 is TGCGCCAGCAGCTTGTACGGGGCCGCGAGCTCCTATAATTCACCCCTCCACTTT.

The chain carries TRBV7-2 and TRBJ2-5, with D possibly being TRBD1 (5 bases). The V gene's germline CDR1 is SGHTA and CDR2 FQGNSA. V was trimmed by 3 bases and J by 3 bases, leaving 8 bases between them. This CDR3 region has 13 residues. The CDR3 loop reads CASSLVGEETQYF. The DNA of the CDR3 is TGTGCCAGCAGCTTGGTAGGGGAAGAGACCCAGTACTTC.

This chain connects TRBV5-4 to TRBJ1-4; TRBD1 matches 11 bases. Germline loops: CDR1 SGHNT, CDR2 YYREEE (reference sequence). The V gene end was trimmed by 5 bases and the J gene end by 6 bases; junction bases not matched to a gene: 0. The CDR3 runs to 13 residues. The CDR3 protein is CASRGQGDEKLFF. The CDR3 coding sequence is TGTGCCAGCAGGGGACAGGGGGATGAAAAACTGTTTTTT.

V is TRBV9 and J is TRBJ1-5; D is undetermined. With 0 bases removed from V and 7 bases from J, the gap between germline ends came to 8 bases. CDR1 is SGDLS, CDR2 YYNGEE, per germline. The CDR3 covers 13 residues. The CDR3 is CASSVDGLQPQHF. The CDR3 DNA reads as TGTGCCAGCAGCGTAGACGGTTTGCAGCCCCAGCATTTT. Combining the CDR3 with reference TRBV9 and TRBJ1-5 gives the whole variable domain DSGVTQTPKHLITATGQRVTLRCSPRSGDLSVYWYQQSLDQGLQFLIQYYNGEERAKGNILERFSAQQFPDLHSELNLSSLELGDSALYFCASSVDGLQPQHFGDGTRLSIL.

The chain combines TRBV9 with TRBJ1-1, with D unresolved. This CDR3 comprises 13 residues. The germline CDR1 and CDR2 sequences are SGDLS and YYNGEE. V lost 3 bases to trimming and J lost 2 bases, with 8 bases between them. CDR3 sequence reads: CASSAPPNTEAFF. For the CDR3, the DNA is TGTGCCAGCAGCGCCCCTCCCAACACTGAAGCTTTCTTT.

The chain has TRBV19 and TRBJ1-2, with D maybe TRBD1 (5 bases). CDR1 is LNHDA, CDR2 SQIVND, per germline (reference sequence). V was trimmed by 3 bases and J by 5 bases, leaving 16 bases between them. The CDR3 consists of 15 residues. Here the CDR3 DNA reads TGTGCCAGTAGTATGGGCTTGGACACTGCTTATGGCTACACCTTC. This translates into CASSMGLDTAYGYTF.

The CDR3 DNA sequence: TGTGCCAGCAGTTACGGGAGGGCTCCTTTGGCCGGGGAGCTGTTTTTT. Its translation: CASSYGRAPLAGELFF. This chain connects TRBV6-5 to TRBJ2-2; 7 bases agree with TRBD2. Per germline, CDR1 MNHEY and CDR2 SVGAGI. After removal of 2 bases from V and 6 bases from J, the junction contained 9 bases not matched to a gene. The CDR3 has 16 residues.

This sequence joins TRBV14 and TRBJ2-7, with D unresolved. Germline V CDR1 and CDR2: SGHDN, FVKESK. The ends were cut back, 2 bases at V and 3 bases at J, with 5 bases in the middle. This CDR3 is 12 amino acids long. CDR3: CASSQTHYEQYF. CDR3 coding DNA: TGTGCCAGCAGCCAAACACACTACGAGCAGTACTTC.

The chain couples TRBV7-8 to TRBJ2-1; D remains unclear. This CDR3 has 13 amino acids. V lost 5 bases and J lost 0, with 5 bases in between. Germline assignment: CDR1 SGHVS and CDR2 FQNEAQ. CDR3 coding DNA: TGTGCCAGCAGCCCGACCTCCTACAATGAGCAGTTCTTC. It specifies CASSPTSYNEQFF.

The gene calls are TRBV28 and TRBJ1-6, with 7 bases lining up with TRBD1. This CDR3 contains 15 residues. V trimming: 2 bases; J trimming: 7 bases; junction bases outside the gene matches: 5. Per germline, CDR1 MDHEN and CDR2 SYDVKM. CDR3 bases: TGTGCCAGCAGTTTAGTGGGACAGTCAAATTCACCCCTCCACTTT. As protein: CASSLVGQSNSPLHF. Looking up the rest from reference TRBV28 and TRBJ1-6 gives the full variable domain: DVKVTQSSRYLVKRTGEKVFLECVQDMDHENMFWYRQDPGLGLRLIYFSYDVKMKEKGDIPEGYSVSREKKERFSLILESASTNQTSMYLCASSLVGQSNSPLHFGNGTRLTVT.

This chain connects TRBV11-3 to TRBJ1-1; the match to TRBD1 covers 7 bases. The germline V gene has CDR1 SGHNT and CDR2 YENEEA. V lost 5 bases, J lost 0 bases, and 12 bases stayed unmatched. The CDR3 spans 17 residues. The CDR3 here is CASSATGSSPMNTEAFF. The CDR3 DNA reads TGTGCCAGCAGCGCGACAGGGAGCTCACCTATGAACACTGAAGCTTTCTTT.

This clone was counted a single time. The chain combines TRBV23-1 with TRBJ2-3; D tentatively fits TRBD1 or TRBD2 (5 bases each). TRBV23-1 is given ORF status, its function remaining uncertain. V lost 0 bases and J lost 4, with 11 bases in between. The CDR3 is 15 residues long. The CDR3 coding sequence is TGCGCCAGCAGTCAATCGGATCGGGGACCAGATACGCAGTATTTT. Translated: CASSQSDRGPDTQYF.

V and J are TRBV28 and TRBJ1-4; D unclear. CDR3 length: 13 residues. Between the trimmed V and J ends, which lost 4 bases and 8 bases, there was a span of 11 bases. Germline CDR1 MDHEN, CDR2 SYDVKM. CDR3 DNA: TGTGCCAGCAGTTGGGCCCTGCGGGAAAAACTGTTTTTT. Translated, it gives CASSWALREKLFF.

This chain joins TRBV6-5 and TRBJ2-2; perhaps TRBD2 as D (6 bases). CDR1 and CDR2 from the germline V gene are MNHEY and SVGAGI. The CDR3 contains 14 residues. V was pared by 5 bases and J by 6 bases, with 13 bases between. CDR3 loop: CASSHYRLAGELFF. In DNA form, the CDR3 reads TGTGCCAGCAGTCATTACCGACTAGCCGGGGAGCTGTTTTTT.

The V gene is TRBV27, the J gene TRBJ1-2; 7 bases are shared with TRBD1. The CDR3 loop spans 13 amino acids. Trimming at V came to 5 bases and at J to 6 bases, leaving 6 bases not matched to a gene. The germline V gene has CDR1 MNHEY and CDR2 SMNVEV (reference sequence). This CDR3 reads CASSPTGIDGYTF. The CDR3 region has the DNA TGTGCCAGCAGTCCGACAGGGATCGATGGCTACACCTTC.

J is TRBJ2-2 and V is TRBV11-3; D gene ambiguous. The CDR3 has 12 residues. CDR1 is SGHNT, CDR2 YENEEA, per germline. V was cut by 4 bases and J by 5 bases, with 5 bases left in between. The CDR3 sequence is CASSSYTGELFF. The CDR3 DNA is TGTGCCAGCAGCTCATATACCGGGGAGCTGTTTTTT.

The gene calls are TRBV7-6 and TRBJ1-4, with D perhaps matching TRBD1 (6 bases). Germline-derived CDR1 and CDR2 are SGHVS and FNYEAQ. The CDR3 spans 13 residues. V shed 7 bases and J shed 5 bases, with 11 bases lying between them. CDR3 region: CASTDRLNEKLFF. CDR3 nucleotide sequence: TGTGCCAGCACTGACAGGCTAAATGAAAAACTGTTTTTT.

V and J are TRBV28 and TRBJ2-2, with 12 bases identical to TRBD2. CDR1 is MDHEN, CDR2 SYDVKM, per germline. V trimming: 0 bases; J trimming: 4 bases; junction bases outside the gene matches: 0. This CDR3 has 16 residues. Here the CDR3 DNA reads TGTGCCAGCAGTTTATGGACTAGCGGGAGCACCGGGGAGCTGTTTTTT. Its protein is CASSLWTSGSTGELFF.

The rearrangement links TRBV5-4 to TRBJ1-1; D is unresolved. V lost 2 bases and J lost 1, with 6 bases in between. This CDR3 is built from 13 residues. From germline, CDR1 is SGHNT and CDR2 YYREEE (reference sequence). CDR3 nucleotides: TGTGCCAGCAGCTTACCCGGGAACACTGAAGCTTTCTTT. Amino acid sequence: CASSLPGNTEAFF.

This chain links TRBV19 with TRBJ1-5, with D tentatively TRBD1 (6 bases). Germline loops: CDR1 LNHDA, CDR2 SQIVND (reference sequence). The CDR3 is 14 amino acids. Trimming pared 9 bases from V and 6 bases from J, leaving 18 bases between. DNA for the CDR3: TGTGCCAGCAACAGGGCCGCTGGTTTTCAGCCCCAGCATTTT. Its protein is CASNRAAGFQPQHF.

The chain carries TRBV7-3 and TRBJ1-1, with TRBD1 identical over 10 bases. The CDR3 contains 15 residues. The ends lost 7 bases at V and 3 bases at J; junction bases unmatched: 8. Germline V lookup: CDR1 SGHTA, CDR2 FQGTGA. The CDR3: CASKLTGGGHTEAFF. The CDR3 nucleotides are TGTGCCAGCAAATTGACAGGGGGCGGTCACACTGAAGCTTTCTTT.

V gene TRBV24-1 combines with J gene TRBJ1-2, with D uncertain. This CDR3 is 11 amino acids long. CDR1 and CDR2 from the germline V gene are KGHDR and SFDVKD. Trimming left V 5 bases short and J 5 bases short, with 5 bases between. DNA for the CDR3: TGTGCCACCAGTGTGGGGTATGGCTACACCTTC. As protein: CATSVGYGYTF.

J is TRBJ1-1 and V is TRBV6-8, with a tentative D call TRBD1 (6 bases). With 9 bases removed from V and 0 bases from J, the gap between germline ends came to 20 bases. CDR3 length equals 16 residues. The germline gives CDR1 MNHGY, CDR2 SAAAGT. CDR3 region: CARGITGFPVNTEAFF. For the CDR3, the DNA is TGTGCCAGGGGGATTACAGGGTTTCCCGTGAACACTGAAGCTTTCTTT.

The CDR3 reads CASSSPPADEKLFF. As DNA, the CDR3 is TGTGCCAGCAGTTCACCGCCCGCGGATGAAAAACTGTTTTTT. The chain uses TRBV28 and TRBJ1-4; D gene uncertain. Trimming took off 4 bases at V and 6 bases at J, with 12 bases between the two ends. Germline V lookup: CDR1 MDHEN, CDR2 SYDVKM. CDR3 size: 14 residues. The whole variable domain, remainder taken from reference TRBV28 and TRBJ1-4, is DVKVTQSSRYLVKRTGEKVFLECVQDMDHENMFWYRQDPGLGLRLIYFSYDVKMKEKGDIPEGYSVSREKKERFSLILESASTNQTSMYLCASSSPPADEKLFFGSGTQLSVL.

This clone was seen a handful of times. The chain links TRBV12-3 or TRBV12-4 to TRBJ1-5, with D perhaps TRBD1 (5 bases). The V end was cut by 0 bases, the J end by 5 bases, with 5 bases between. The CDR3 spans 13 residues. CDR3 coding DNA: TGTGCCAGCAGTTTAGCGGGGGATCAGCCCCAGCATTTT. As protein: CASSLAGDQPQHF.